The rows below give T cell receptor beta chains drawn from one sample of a study of blood T cell repertoires in COVID-19. TCRdb's copy holds only in-frame clones and misses some; the assay was immunoSEQ multiplex PCR. The sample has more than 150,000 clones, roughly 90% seen once. The sequencing input was peripheral blood. The receptors originated from a man between 50 and 59 years old with acute or convalescent COVID-19. Both conserved end residues are part of each CDR3. D genes are given only for firm matches. The size field is filled for only some rows; it gives once, few, many or a size class.

j_gene: TRBJ2-5
d_gene: .
v_gene: TRBV28
abundance: .
CDR3nt: TGTGCCAGCAGTTTATTCAGGGCCAGGACAGAGACCCAGTACTTC
CDR3aa: CASSLFRARTETQYF

j_gene: TRBJ2-3
d_gene: .
v_gene: TRBV7-9
abundance: .
CDR3nt: TGTGCCAGCAGCTTAGATCGGGGGAGCACAGATACGCAGTATTTT
CDR3aa: CASSLDRGSTDTQYF

j_gene: TRBJ2-5
d_gene: TRBD2
v_gene: TRBV19
abundance: .
CDR3nt: TGTGCCAGTGGCCCGGGACTAGCGGAAGAGACCCAGTACTTC
CDR3aa: CASGPGLAEETQYF

j_gene: TRBJ2-3
d_gene: .
v_gene: TRBV19
abundance: .
CDR3nt: TGTGCCAGTACTGATTGGTCTGGGGAGCGGCCAGATACGCAGTATTTT
CDR3aa: CASTDWSGERPDTQYF

j_gene: TRBJ2-1
d_gene: TRBD2
v_gene: TRBV18
abundance: .
CDR3nt: TGTGCCAGCTCCGGGACTAGCGGGGGACGTACGGGAAATGAGCAGTTCTTC
CDR3aa: CASSGTSGGRTGNEQFF

j_gene: TRBJ2-7
d_gene: TRBD2
v_gene: TRBV19
abundance: .
CDR3nt: TGTGCCAGTAGTATGAGCCTAGCGGAGATCTACGAGCAGTACTTC
CDR3aa: CASSMSLAEIYEQYF

j_gene: TRBJ2-3
d_gene: TRBD2
v_gene: TRBV7-9
abundance: .
CDR3nt: TGTGCCAGCAGCTTAGCGGGGTCGGGACTAGCGGGCACAGATACGCAGTATTTT
CDR3aa: CASSLAGSGLAGTDTQYF

j_gene: TRBJ2-7
d_gene: TRBD2
v_gene: TRBV5-5
abundance: .
CDR3nt: TGTGCCAGCAGCCCAGGGACTAGCGGGAGTGGTGAGCAGTACTTC
CDR3aa: CASSPGTSGSGEQYF

j_gene: TRBJ2-2
d_gene: TRBD2
v_gene: TRBV24-1
abundance: .
CDR3nt: TGTGCCACCAGTGATCCCCTGGGACTAGCGGGAACGAACACCGGGGAGCTGTTTTTT
CDR3aa: CATSDPLGLAGTNTGELFF

j_gene: TRBJ2-2
d_gene: TRBD2
v_gene: TRBV7-9
abundance: .
CDR3nt: TGTGCCAGCAGCTTAGCAGGACTAGCGGGAGGCACCGGGGAGCTGTTTTTT
CDR3aa: CASSLAGLAGGTGELFF

j_gene: TRBJ2-7
d_gene: TRBD1
v_gene: TRBV19
abundance: .
CDR3nt: TGTGCCAGTACTCGGACAGGGGCCTCCTACGAGCAGTACTTC
CDR3aa: CASTRTGASYEQYF

j_gene: TRBJ2-4
d_gene: .
v_gene: TRBV27
abundance: .
CDR3nt: TGTGCCAGCAGACTAACCGGGGGAAGAAACATTCAGTACTTC
CDR3aa: CASRLTGGRNIQYF

j_gene: TRBJ1-3
d_gene: .
v_gene: TRBV4-3
abundance: few
CDR3nt: TGCGCCAGCAGCCAAGATGCGATATCTGGAAACACCATATATTTT
CDR3aa: CASSQDAISGNTIYF

j_gene: TRBJ2-3
d_gene: .
v_gene: TRBV5-4
abundance: .
CDR3nt: TGTGCCAGCAGCTTGGGGCTAGCGCCAGATACGCAGTATTTT
CDR3aa: CASSLGLAPDTQYF

j_gene: TRBJ1-5
d_gene: TRBD1
v_gene: TRBV3-1/TRBV3-2
abundance: .
CDR3nt: TGTGCCAGCAGCCCACAGGGGTCAAATAGCAATCAGCCCCAGCATTTT
CDR3aa: CASSPQGSNSNQPQHF

j_gene: TRBJ2-6
d_gene: TRBD1
v_gene: TRBV13
abundance: .
CDR3nt: TGTGCCAGCAGCCCCTCCCAGGGGGCGCTTGTTGGGGCCAACGTCCTGACTTTC
CDR3aa: CASSPSQGALVGANVLTF

j_gene: TRBJ2-3
d_gene: TRBD1
v_gene: TRBV27
abundance: .
CDR3nt: TGTGCCAGCAGCGACAGGGGGAGAGCAGATACGCAGTATTTT
CDR3aa: CASSDRGRADTQYF

j_gene: TRBJ2-1
d_gene: TRBD2
v_gene: TRBV5-1
abundance: .
CDR3nt: TGCGCCAGCAGCTTGGAACTAGCGGGGGCCGGTGAGCAGTTCTTC
CDR3aa: CASSLELAGAGEQFF

j_gene: TRBJ1-1
d_gene: .
v_gene: TRBV14
abundance: once
CDR3nt: TGTGCCAGCAGCCTTACAGGGAACACTGAAGCTTTCTTT
CDR3aa: CASSLTGNTEAFF

j_gene: TRBJ2-1
d_gene: .
v_gene: TRBV27
abundance: once
CDR3nt: TGTGCCAGCAGTGGGGGACTTTGGAATGAGCAGTTCTTC
CDR3aa: CASSGGLWNEQFF

j_gene: TRBJ2-7
d_gene: .
v_gene: TRBV7-9
abundance: .
CDR3nt: TGTGCCAGCAGCCCGACCTCTGCAGGTCTCGAGCAGTACTTC
CDR3aa: CASSPTSAGLEQYF

j_gene: TRBJ1-1
d_gene: TRBD1
v_gene: TRBV5-1
abundance: .
CDR3nt: TGCGCCAGCAGCCCCCAGGGGGTATCGAACACTGAAGCTTTCTTT
CDR3aa: CASSPQGVSNTEAFF

j_gene: TRBJ1-5
d_gene: TRBD1
v_gene: TRBV18
abundance: .
CDR3nt: TGTGCCAGTTCCGGGACAGAGGGTCAGCCCCAGCATTTT
CDR3aa: CASSGTEGQPQHF

j_gene: TRBJ1-6
d_gene: .
v_gene: TRBV7-2
abundance: .
CDR3nt: TGTGCCAGCAGCTTACAGGCTGATTCACCCCTCCACTTT
CDR3aa: CASSLQADSPLHF

j_gene: TRBJ1-5
d_gene: .
v_gene: TRBV4-1
abundance: .
CDR3nt: TGCGCCAGCAGCCATACAGGGTTTAGCAATCAGCCCCAGCATTTT
CDR3aa: CASSHTGFSNQPQHF

j_gene: TRBJ2-3
d_gene: TRBD2
v_gene: TRBV7-6
abundance: .
CDR3nt: TGTGCCAGCAGCTTGGGTATTAGCGGGAACCTTGGTGGTACGCAGTATTTT
CDR3aa: CASSLGISGNLGGTQYF

j_gene: TRBJ1-2
d_gene: TRBD1
v_gene: TRBV12-3/TRBV12-4
abundance: .
CDR3nt: TGTGCCAGCAGCTCGGACAGGGGGCATGGCTACACCTTC
CDR3aa: CASSSDRGHGYTF

j_gene: TRBJ2-1
d_gene: .
v_gene: TRBV5-8
abundance: once
CDR3nt: TGTGCCAGCAGCTTCGCCGGGACACCGCTTCAGACTGAGCAGTTCTTC
CDR3aa: CASSFAGTPLQTEQFF

j_gene: TRBJ2-1
d_gene: TRBD2
v_gene: TRBV2
abundance: .
CDR3nt: TGTGCCAGCAGGGCCCCTAGCGGGGGGGCGGTCTTC
CDR3aa: CASRAPSGGAVF

j_gene: TRBJ2-7
d_gene: .
v_gene: TRBV6-5
abundance: .
CDR3nt: TGTGCCAGCAGTCACGACGGGACACAAGGGTACGAGCAGTACTTC
CDR3aa: CASSHDGTQGYEQYF

j_gene: TRBJ1-6
d_gene: .
v_gene: TRBV28
abundance: .
CDR3nt: TGTGCCAGCGACAGTTCATCTTCACCCCTCCACTTT
CDR3aa: CASDSSSSPLHF

j_gene: TRBJ1-6
d_gene: .
v_gene: TRBV5-1
abundance: .
CDR3nt: TGCGCCAGCAGCTTGACAGGGAGGGATAATTCACCCCTCCACTTT
CDR3aa: CASSLTGRDNSPLHF

j_gene: TRBJ2-7
d_gene: .
v_gene: TRBV28
abundance: .
CDR3nt: TGTGCCAGCAGTTCCCCCGTGCGCGCACTATCCTACGAGCAGTACTTC
CDR3aa: CASSSPVRALSYEQYF

j_gene: TRBJ2-2
d_gene: TRBD2
v_gene: TRBV4-1
abundance: .
CDR3nt: TGCGCCAGCAGCCAAGTTAACGGGAGGGCCGGGACCGGGGAGCTGTTTTTT
CDR3aa: CASSQVNGRAGTGELFF

j_gene: TRBJ2-1
d_gene: .
v_gene: TRBV7-3
abundance: .
CDR3nt: TGTGCCAGCAGCTTATGGGGTAGCGGAATCGATGAGCAGTTCTTC
CDR3aa: CASSLWGSGIDEQFF

j_gene: TRBJ2-2
d_gene: TRBD2
v_gene: TRBV9
abundance: .
CDR3nt: TGTGCCAGCAGCGCTAGCGGGGGAACTACCGGGGAGCTGTTTTTT
CDR3aa: CASSASGGTTGELFF

j_gene: TRBJ2-6
d_gene: .
v_gene: TRBV7-2
abundance: .
CDR3nt: TGTGCCAGCAGCTTAGAGGGCCAGGGGCGTTCTGGGGCCAACGTCCTGACTTTC
CDR3aa: CASSLEGQGRSGANVLTF

j_gene: TRBJ1-2
d_gene: TRBD1
v_gene: TRBV5-6
abundance: .
CDR3nt: TGTGCCAGCAGTGTTGGGACAGACTATGGCTACACCTTC
CDR3aa: CASSVGTDYGYTF

j_gene: TRBJ1-6
d_gene: .
v_gene: TRBV6-5
abundance: .
CDR3nt: TGTGCCAGCAGTTACTCGACTGGGGCAGCTAATTCACCCCTCCACTTT
CDR3aa: CASSYSTGAANSPLHF

j_gene: TRBJ2-1
d_gene: .
v_gene: TRBV3-1/TRBV3-2
abundance: .
CDR3nt: TGTGCCAGCAGCCCCATTCCGAGGGATGAGCAGTTCTTC
CDR3aa: CASSPIPRDEQFF

j_gene: TRBJ2-3
d_gene: TRBD1
v_gene: TRBV3-1/TRBV3-2
abundance: .
CDR3nt: TGTGCCAGCAGCCATGGACAGGACCGCGATACGCAGTATTTT
CDR3aa: CASSHGQDRDTQYF